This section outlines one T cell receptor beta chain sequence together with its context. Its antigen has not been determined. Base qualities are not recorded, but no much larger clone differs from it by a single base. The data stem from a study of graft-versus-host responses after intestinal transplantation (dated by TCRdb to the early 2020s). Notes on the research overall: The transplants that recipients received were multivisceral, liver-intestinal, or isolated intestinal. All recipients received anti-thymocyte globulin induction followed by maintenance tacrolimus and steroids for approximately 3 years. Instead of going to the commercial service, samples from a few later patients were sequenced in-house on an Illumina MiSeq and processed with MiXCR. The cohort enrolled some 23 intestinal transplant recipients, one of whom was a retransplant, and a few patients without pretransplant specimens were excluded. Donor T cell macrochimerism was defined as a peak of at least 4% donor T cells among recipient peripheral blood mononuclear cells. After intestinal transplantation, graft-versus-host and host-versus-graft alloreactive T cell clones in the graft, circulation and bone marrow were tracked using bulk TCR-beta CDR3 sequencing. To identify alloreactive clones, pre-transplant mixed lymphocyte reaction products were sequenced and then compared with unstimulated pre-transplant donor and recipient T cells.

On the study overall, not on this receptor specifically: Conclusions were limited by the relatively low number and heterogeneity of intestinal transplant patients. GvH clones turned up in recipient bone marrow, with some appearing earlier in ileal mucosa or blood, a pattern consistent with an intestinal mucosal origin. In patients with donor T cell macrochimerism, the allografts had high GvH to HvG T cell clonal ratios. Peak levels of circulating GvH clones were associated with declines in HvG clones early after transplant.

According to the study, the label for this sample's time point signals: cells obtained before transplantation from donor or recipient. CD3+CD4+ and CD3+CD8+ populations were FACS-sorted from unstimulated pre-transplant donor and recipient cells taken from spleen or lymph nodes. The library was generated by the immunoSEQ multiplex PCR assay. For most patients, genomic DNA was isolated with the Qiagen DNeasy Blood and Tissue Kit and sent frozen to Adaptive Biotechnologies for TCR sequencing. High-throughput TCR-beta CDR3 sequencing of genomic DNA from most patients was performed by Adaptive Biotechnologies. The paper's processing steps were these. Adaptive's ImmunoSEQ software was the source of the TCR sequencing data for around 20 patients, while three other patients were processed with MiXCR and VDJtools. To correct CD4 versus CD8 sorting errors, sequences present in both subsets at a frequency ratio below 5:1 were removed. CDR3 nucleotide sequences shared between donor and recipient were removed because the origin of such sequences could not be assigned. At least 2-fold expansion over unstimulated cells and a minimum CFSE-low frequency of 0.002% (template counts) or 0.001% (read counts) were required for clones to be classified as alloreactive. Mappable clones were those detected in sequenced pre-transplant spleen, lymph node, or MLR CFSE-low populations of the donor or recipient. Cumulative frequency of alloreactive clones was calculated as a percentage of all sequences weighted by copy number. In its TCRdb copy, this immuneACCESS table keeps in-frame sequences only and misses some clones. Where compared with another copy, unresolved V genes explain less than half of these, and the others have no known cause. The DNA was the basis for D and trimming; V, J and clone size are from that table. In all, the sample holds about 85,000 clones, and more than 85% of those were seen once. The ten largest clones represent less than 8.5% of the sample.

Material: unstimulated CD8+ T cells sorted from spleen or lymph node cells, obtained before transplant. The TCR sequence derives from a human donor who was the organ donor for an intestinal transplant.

The encoded CDR3 is CASSPWAGEKLFF. The sequenced DNA is TGTGCCAGCAGCCCATGGGCAGGGGAAAAACTGTTTTTT. The chain was built from TRBV7-6 and TRBJ1-4; the D gene is perhaps TRBD1, on 5 matching bases. V loses 5 bases, J loses 8 bases, and the germline ends lie 12 bases apart. In the germline V gene, CDR1 corresponds to SGHVS and CDR2 to FNYEAQ. The CDR3, cysteine through phenylalanine, is 13 amino acids long. Solely the CDR3 DNA is kept, with 39 bases framed from the first base.